What follows are 16 T cell receptor beta chains derived from one specimen sequenced in a study of blood T cell repertoires in COVID-19. The repertoire was sequenced with immunoSEQ multiplex PCR; TCRdb's copy has only in-frame clones and lacks some. The sample shows approximately 70,000 clones, 88% of them seen only once. Sequenced sample: peripheral blood. The receptors were sampled from a human donor in a cohort sampled during active COVID-19.

The CDR3 DNA reads TGCGCCAGCAGCTTGGCCGGGGGTTCTGGGGCCAACGTCCTGACTTTC. Amino acid sequence: CASSLAGGSGANVLTF. The chain links TRBV5-1 to TRBJ2-6; D is possibly TRBD2 (6 bases). Germline V CDR1 and CDR2: SGHRS, YFSETQ. Trimming took off 0 bases at V and 1 base at J, with 8 bases between the two ends. This CDR3 has 16 amino acids.

This rearrangement joins TRBV18 to TRBJ2-5; 10 nucleotides match TRBD2. This CDR3 has 17 amino acids. V shed 1 base and J 0 bases; nucleotides not matched to a gene: 5. In germline, CDR1 is KGHSH, CDR2 LQKENI. Written as DNA, the CDR3 is TGTGCCAGCTCACCACGGGCTAGCGGGGGAGACCAAGAGACCCAGTACTTC. Translated: CASSPRASGGDQETQYF.

The J gene is TRBJ2-1, the V gene TRBV11-3; 8 bases are a match to TRBD1. The CDR3 loop spans 11 amino acids. J gave up 9 bases and V 5 bases, and 0 bases lay outside the gene matches. Germline CDR1 SGHNT, CDR2 YENEEA. The CDR3 spells CASSDRGEQFF. CDR3 DNA: TGTGCCAGCAGCGACAGGGGTGAGCAGTTCTTC.

This sequence joins TRBV4-3 and TRBJ2-3; 8 nucleotides line up with TRBD2. V lost 1 base to trimming and J lost 0 bases; unmatched junction nucleotides: 3. Germline CDR1 reads LGHNA; CDR2 reads YSLEER. The length of the CDR3 is 16 residues. CDR3 nucleotide sequence: TGCGCCAGCAGCCAAGGGATAGCGGGGAGCACAGATACGCAGTATTTT. Its protein is CASSQGIAGSTDTQYF.

V and J are TRBV7-6 and TRBJ2-5, with D maybe TRBD1 (6 bases). Germline lookup yields CDR1 SGHVS and CDR2 FNYEAQ. The CDR3 covers 16 residues. Deletions cut 1 base from V and 1 base from J, with 13 bases between. The CDR3 sequence: CASSLGVQGAQETQYF. CDR3 sequence (DNA): TGTGCCAGCAGCTTAGGGGTACAGGGTGCCCAAGAGACCCAGTACTTC.

The chain carries TRBV3-1 (or the pseudogene TRBV3-2) and TRBJ2-7; D not certain. The V gene's germline CDR1 is LGHDT and CDR2 YNNKEL (reference sequence). This CDR3 contains 16 residues. V was pared by 0 bases and J by 5 bases, with 17 bases between. The CDR3 reads CASSQDLGGLGNEQYF. CDR3 coding DNA: TGTGCCAGCAGCCAAGATCTCGGCGGCCTCGGAAACGAGCAGTACTTC.

The table lists this clone with a few counts. The genes are TRBV7-2 and TRBJ1-3, with 9 bases aligning to TRBD1. The junction had 6 bases not matched to a gene; V was cut back by 5 bases and J by 4 bases. The CDR3 has 15 amino acids. Per germline, CDR1 SGHTA and CDR2 FQGNSA. The CDR3 sequence: CASSPGTGKGNTIYF. The CDR3 coding sequence is TGTGCCAGCAGCCCGGGGACAGGGAAAGGAAACACCATATATTTT.

The V call is TRBV7-2, the J call TRBJ1-6; TRBD1 matches at 10 bases. Germline V gene data show CDR1 as SGHTA and CDR2 as FQGNSA. Germline trimming cut 3 bases from V and 4 bases from J; bases unmatched to any gene: 3. The CDR3 is 16 residues long. CDR3 sequence reads: CASSLGQGNYNSPLHF. The CDR3 nucleotides are TGTGCCAGCAGCTTGGGACAGGGGAATTATAATTCACCCCTCCACTTT.

The V and J genes are TRBV6-5 and TRBJ1-1; a weak D match, TRBD1 (6 bases). The CDR3 consists of 14 residues. Germline V gene sequence: CDR1 MNHEY, CDR2 SVGAGI. Deletions cut 5 bases from V and 5 bases from J, with 15 bases between. The CDR3 is CASSQLRGGTEAFF. CDR3 DNA sequence: TGTGCCAGCAGTCAACTCAGGGGTGGAACTGAAGCTTTCTTT.

The rearrangement uses TRBV5-4 and TRBJ2-2; 10 bases line up with TRBD2. Germline V gene data show CDR1 as SGHNT and CDR2 as YYREEE (reference sequence). This CDR3 comprises 19 residues. The junction had 11 bases not matched to a gene; V was cut back by 0 bases and J by 3 bases. CDR3 nucleotide sequence: TGTGCCAGCAGCTTGGTGGTTTTTGGGCTAGCGGGGGACACCGGGGAGCTGTTTTTT. Protein product: CASSLVVFGLAGDTGELFF.

The chain joins TRBV19 to TRBJ1-5; 8 bases line up with TRBD1. V shed 3 bases, J shed 0 bases, and the junction held 7 bases outside the gene matches. Germline V CDR1 and CDR2: LNHDA, SQIVND (reference sequence). The CDR3 has 17 amino acids. The CDR3 spells CASSIHGQGNSNQPQHF. The DNA for the CDR3 is TGTGCCAGTAGTATTCATGGACAGGGTAATAGCAATCAGCCCCAGCATTTT.

The rearrangement links TRBV5-1 to TRBJ1-2, with TRBD1 identical over 7 bases. The CDR3 loop spans 14 amino acids. Germline CDR1 SGHRS, CDR2 YFSETQ. The ends lost 0 bases at V and 5 bases at J; junction bases unmatched: 4. CDR3 coding DNA: TGCGCCAGCAGCTTGGGACAGGGAGAGTATGGCTACACCTTC. This encodes CASSLGQGEYGYTF. The full variable domain, completed using reference TRBV5-1 and TRBJ1-2, is KAGVTQTPRYLIKTRGQQVTLSCSPISGHRSVSWYQQTPGQGLQFLFEYFSETQRNKGNFPGRFSGRQFSNSRSEMNVSTLELGDSALYLCASSLGQGEYGYTFGSGTRLTVV.

In its sample, this clone was seen once. The rearrangement uses TRBV20-1 and TRBJ2-7; TRBD1 aligns across 7 bases. J gave up 5 bases and V 6 bases, and 4 bases lay outside the gene matches. The CDR3 contains 11 residues. Germline CDR1 is DFQATT and CDR2 is SNEGSKA (reference sequence). The CDR3 here is CSAHDRDEQYF. CDR3 sequence (DNA): TGCAGTGCCCACGACAGGGACGAGCAGTACTTC.

This rearrangement joins TRBV5-6 to TRBJ2-7; 8 bases are shared with TRBD2. With 1 base clipped from V and 2 bases from J, the junction kept 8 bases outside the gene matches. Germline V gene sequence: CDR1 SGHDT, CDR2 YYEEEE. CDR3 size: 16 residues. DNA of the CDR3: TGTGCCAGCAGCTTGATCGGAGCGGGGGACCCCTACGAGCAGTACTTC. This sequence encodes CASSLIGAGDPYEQYF.

The rearrangement joins TRBV11-2 to TRBJ2-7; tentatively, D is TRBD2 (6 bases). The V and J ends lost 3 bases and 4 bases respectively, with 13 bases between them. CDR3 length: 14 amino acids. Germline V gives CDR1 SGHAT, CDR2 FQNNGV. The DNA of the CDR3 is TGTGCCAGCAGCTTTACCCGGGAGTGGTACGAGCAGTACTTC. Residues: CASSFTREWYEQYF.

CDR3 in amino acids: CASSLAGTGQDEQYF. CDR3 sequence (DNA): TGTGCCAGCAGCTTAGCGGGGACAGGGCAAGACGAGCAGTACTTC. The chain couples TRBV7-2 to TRBJ2-7; TRBD1 agrees at 9 bases. V lost 0 bases to trimming and J lost 5 bases; unmatched junction nucleotides: 5. This CDR3 is 15 amino acids long. The germline V gene encodes CDR1 SGHTA and CDR2 FQGNSA.